These 11 T cell receptor beta chains came from one sample sequenced in a study of T cell clonotyping in hematopoietic cell transplantation. Indicated time point: recipient sample about 28 days before transplant, after cytoreduction. The repertoire was sequenced with immunoSEQ multiplex PCR; TCRdb's copy has only in-frame clones and lacks some. Of some 29,000 clones listed, approximately 86% are singletons. This specimen consisted of peripheral blood mononuclear cells, obtained before stem cell transplant. The receptors stem from a man between 40 and 49 years old with acute myeloid leukemia. Some clones in this sample may be carry-over from other donors' samples.

The rearrangement joins TRBV30 to TRBJ2-3; 12 bases line up with TRBD2. After removal of 7 bases from V and 4 bases from J, the junction contained 3 bases not matched to a gene. CDR3 length: 13 amino acids. CDR1 is GTSNPN, CDR2 SVGIG, per germline (reference sequence). CDR3 sequence reads: CASRLAGADTQYF. The CDR3 DNA reads as TGTGCCTCTCGACTAGCGGGAGCAGATACGCAGTATTTT.

The V gene is TRBV9, the J gene TRBJ2-3, with D perhaps being TRBD1 or TRBD2 (6 bases each). Trimming shortened V by 0 bases and J by 3 bases, and 11 bases separated the two germline ends. CDR1 is SGDLS and CDR2 is YYNGEE in the germline V gene. This CDR3 region has 15 residues. The CDR3 nucleotides are TGTGCCAGCAGCGTAGATGGGGGGCCTACAGATACGCAGTATTTT. Translating gives CASSVDGGPTDTQYF.

The chain is built from TRBV21-1 and TRBJ1-3; the tabulated D call, TRBD1, remains unverified against the DNA. TRBV21-1 has pseudogene status. This CDR3 spans 16 amino acids. The CDR3 sequence: CASSKGRGGAGNTIYF. CDR3 coding DNA: TGTGCCAGCAGCAAAGGTCGTGGGGGCGCCGGAAACACCATATATTTT.

The rearrangement uses TRBV23-1 and TRBJ1-2; 7 nucleotides align to TRBD1. TRBV23-1 is treated as an ORF (open reading frame) with a function not yet certain. The CDR3 runs to 15 residues. The ends lost 7 bases at V and 0 bases at J; junction bases unmatched: 8. The CDR3 is CASTWGQWTNYGYTF. DNA of the CDR3: TGCGCCAGCACCTGGGGACAGTGGACTAACTATGGCTACACCTTC.

This CDR3 reads CASSLVLTGGTYEQYF. The CDR3 bases are TGTGCCAGCAGCTTAGTTCTTACGGGGGGGACCTACGAGCAGTACTTC. This chain uses TRBV7-9 with TRBJ2-7, with TRBD2 matching over 8 bases. Germline-derived CDR1 and CDR2 are SEHNR and FQNEAQ (reference sequence). The CDR3 sequence is 16 residues long. Losses at the gene ends were 1 base for V and 2 bases for J; bases not matched to a gene: 7.

The chain uses TRBV2 and TRBJ1-2; D is possibly TRBD1 (6 bases). Germline assignment: CDR1 SNHLY and CDR2 FYNNEI. The CDR3 spans 14 residues. V lost 7 bases to trimming and J lost 7 bases, with 19 bases between them. CDR3 in amino acids: CASIPGVVLGGYTF. The CDR3 DNA reads as TGTGCCAGCATTCCAGGGGTGGTTTTGGGTGGCTACACCTTC.

The rearrangement uses TRBV6-1 and TRBJ1-1; no definite D call. The CDR3 extends over 11 amino acids. V lost 5 bases and J lost 7, with 8 bases in between. The germline V gene has CDR1 MNHNS and CDR2 SASEGT. CDR3 sequence (DNA): TGTGCCAGCAGTCGGCGGAATGAAGCTTTCTTT. Encoded protein: CASSRRNEAFF.

The chain combines TRBV19 with TRBJ1-2, with a possible D match to TRBD1 (6 bases). CDR1 LNHDA and CDR2 SQIVND come from the germline V gene (reference sequence). V lost 3 bases and J lost 6, with 17 bases in between. The CDR3 loop spans 15 amino acids. The CDR3 DNA sequence: TGTGCCAGTAGTATCCGGACAGCGACGGGTCATGGCTACACCTTC. As protein: CASSIRTATGHGYTF.

The J gene is TRBJ1-1, the V gene TRBV11-2; D perhaps matches TRBD1 (5 bases). V lost 7 bases and J lost 8, with 11 bases in between. This CDR3 is built from 11 residues. Germline V lookup: CDR1 SGHAT, CDR2 FQNNGV. The CDR3 sequence: CASTQTVEAFF. Written as DNA, the CDR3 is TGTGCCAGCACCCAGACAGTGGAAGCTTTCTTT.

This chain links TRBV6-5 with TRBJ2-5, with TRBD1 matching 9 bases. Trimming at V came to 2 bases and at J to 4 bases, leaving 8 bases not matched to a gene. The CDR3 has 16 amino acids. Germline V gives CDR1 MNHEY, CDR2 SVGAGI. The CDR3 sequence: CASSYIGTGSGETQYF. CDR3 in DNA: TGTGCCAGCAGTTACATCGGGACAGGGTCGGGAGAGACCCAGTACTTC.

The chain joins TRBV6-5 to TRBJ1-1; weak D call: TRBD1 (5 bases). This CDR3 spans 13 amino acids. Looked up from germline, CDR1 is MNHEY and CDR2 is SVGAGI. V lost 7 bases, J lost 5 bases, and 14 bases lay in between. The chain's CDR3 is CASTSGFRTEAFF. As DNA, the CDR3 is TGTGCCAGCACCTCAGGGTTTCGGACTGAAGCTTTCTTT.